This T cell receptor beta chain comes out of a study of blood T cell repertoires in COVID-19. The wider study: Specimens from acute and convalescent COVID-19 originated in the United States, Italy and Spain. T cells, B-cell-depleted T cells, or PBMCs provided the cDNA or gDNA that served as material.

In germline, CDR1 is SGHVS, CDR2 FNYEAQ. The junction had 11 bases not matched to a gene; V was cut back by 1 base and J by 9 bases. The CDR3 has 15 residues. Original data processing: Amplification of reference gene primers was used by the study to estimate nucleated cell counts. Using immunoSEQ multiplex PCR, the repertoire was profiled, and TCRdb retains in-frame clones only, with some absent. V, J and clone size were drawn from that table, and D and trimming were deduced from the DNA. There are 90,000 to 120,000 clones in the sample; more than 80% occur only once, and roughly 4.6% lies in the top ten.

The receptor comes from a man aged 35-49 years with active or convalescent COVID-19. Sequencing was done on a sample of peripheral blood. This chain uses TRBV7-6 with TRBJ1-1; 7 nucleotides line up with TRBD1. The chain's CDR3 is CASSLVAGTEIQAFF. DNA for the CDR3: TGTGCCAGCAGCTTAGTGGCCGGGACAGAAATTCAAGCTTTCTTT. Supplemented by reference TRBV7-6 and TRBJ1-1, the full variable domain reads GAGVSQSPRYKVTKRGQDVALRCDPISGHVSLYWYRQALGQGPEFLTYFNYEAQQDKSGLPNDRFSAERPEGSISTLTIQRTEQRDSAMYRCASSLVAGTEIQAFFGQGTRLTVV.